This T cell receptor beta chain comes out of a study of T cell responses to AZD1222 COVID-19 vaccine. Study-level background: Combined were second doses at about 4 or about 12 weeks.

The data were produced by immunoSEQ multiplex PCR, yet TCRdb's version contains in-frame clones alone and is incomplete. Among about 110,000 clones listed, roughly 88% were seen once. CDR1 and CDR2 (germline): SGHTA, FQGTGA. The CDR3 covers 13 residues. V dropped 8 bases and J dropped 7 bases, with 14 bases sitting between them. Points on this clone: The antigen is unknown.

Study-level points and caveats: In a largely white British group with more females than males, clonal diversity was possibly underestimated. Once two AZD1222 doses were given, Spike-specific TCR breadth and depth went up. Per reports, nearly half of all spike-specific TCRs target regions that are unmutated in variants.

Material: peripheral blood, obtained on day 0 of AZD1222 vaccination. The chain recombines TRBV7-3 with TRBJ2-2, with a possible D match to TRBD1 (5 bases). The sequence was obtained from an adult in good health. The CDR3 here is CASRENTGGELFF. In nucleotides, the CDR3 is TGTGCCAGCCGAGAAAACACAGGCGGGGAGCTGTTTTTT. Full variable domain (rest looked up from reference TRBV7-3 and TRBJ2-2): GAGVSQTPSNKVTEKGKYVELRCDPISGHTALYWYRQSLGQGPEFLIYFQGTGAADDSGLPNDRFFAVRPEGSVSTLKIQRTERGDSAVYLCASRENTGGELFFGEGSRLTVL.